This T cell receptor beta chain was captured by sequencing in a study of blood T cell repertoires in COVID-19. Looking at the study overall: Italy, Spain and the United States were the sources of the convalescent and acute COVID-19 samples. PBMCs, B-cell-depleted T cells, or T cells provided the cDNA or gDNA that made up the material.

Original processing methods: Cell counts per sample came from amplifying reference gene primers. Clones were read by immunoSEQ multiplex PCR, and TCRdb kept only the in-frame ones, dropping some. That table supplies the V and J calls and clone size; D and trimming were determined from the DNA. Of 70,000 or so clones in the sample, around 80% were seen once. Trimming removed 7 bases from V and 3 bases from J, with 16 bases in between. The CDR3 consists of 14 residues. The germline V gene encodes CDR1 MNHEY and CDR2 SVGAGI. The source of this sequence is a human donor in a cohort sampled during active COVID-19. The sequenced sample was peripheral blood. The V and J genes are TRBV6-5 and TRBJ2-7, with D maybe TRBD1 (6 bases). The CDR3 sequence is CASNPTGPHYEQYF. The CDR3 DNA follows: TGTGCCAGCAACCCGACAGGCCCCCACTACGAGCAGTACTTC.